This TCR beta chain was documented in a study of T cell repertoires in ileal Crohn's disease. On the study more broadly: Over 30% were active smokers at surgery; median disease duration was almost 8 years. Surgery for a complication: stricturing in approximately 60%, penetrating in roughly 40%.

Study observations and caveats: Clonal expansions were more frequent in active smokers than non-smokers at surgery. Clonality above 26.8% at surgery always came with endoscopic recurrence.

V was cut by 0 bases and J by 2 bases, with 7 bases left in between. This CDR3 contains 14 residues. Germline lookup yields CDR1 LNHNV and CDR2 YYDKDF (reference sequence). This clone was recorded once. The antigen is unknown. Other nucleotide sequences in the sample specify the same CDR3. Before sorting, lamina propria lymphocytes were separated from surgical specimens by density gradient. The data were produced by immunoSEQ multiplex PCR, yet TCRdb's version contains in-frame clones alone and is incomplete. The sample carries a few thousand clones, approximately 90% recorded once. The chain couples TRBV15 to TRBJ2-5; possible D gene TRBD1, 6 bases. The material sequenced was CD4+ T cells from ileum. The TCR originated in an adult with Crohn's disease. Some clones in this sample may be carry-over from other donors' samples. The DNA of the CDR3 is TGTGCCACCAGCAGAGATACAGGGCAAGAGACCCAGTACTTC. This gives the protein CATSRDTGQETQYF.